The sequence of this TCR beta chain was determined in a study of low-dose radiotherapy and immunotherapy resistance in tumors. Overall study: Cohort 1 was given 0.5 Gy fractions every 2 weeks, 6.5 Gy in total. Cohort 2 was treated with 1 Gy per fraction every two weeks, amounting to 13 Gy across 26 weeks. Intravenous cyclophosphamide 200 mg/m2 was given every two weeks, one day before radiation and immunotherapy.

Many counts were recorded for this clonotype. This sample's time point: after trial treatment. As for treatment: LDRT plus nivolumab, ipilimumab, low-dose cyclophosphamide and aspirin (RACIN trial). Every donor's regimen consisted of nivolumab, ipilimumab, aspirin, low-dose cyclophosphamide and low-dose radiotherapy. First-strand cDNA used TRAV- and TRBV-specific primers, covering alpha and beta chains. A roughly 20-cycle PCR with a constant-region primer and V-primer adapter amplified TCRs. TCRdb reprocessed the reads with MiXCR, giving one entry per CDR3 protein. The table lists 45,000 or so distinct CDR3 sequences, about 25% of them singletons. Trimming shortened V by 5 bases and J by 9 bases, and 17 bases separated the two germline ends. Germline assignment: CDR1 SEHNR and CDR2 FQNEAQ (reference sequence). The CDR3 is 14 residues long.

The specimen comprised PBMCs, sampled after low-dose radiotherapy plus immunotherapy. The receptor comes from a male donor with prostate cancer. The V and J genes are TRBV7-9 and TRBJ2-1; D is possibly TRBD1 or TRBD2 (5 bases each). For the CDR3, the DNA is TGTGCCAGCAGCCGCCGGGACGTCGTAAGTGAGCAGTTCTTC. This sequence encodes CASSRRDVVSEQFF.